A selection of T cell receptor beta chains follows, all from one sample in a study of blood T cell repertoires in COVID-19. Sequencing was performed with immunoSEQ multiplex PCR; in TCRdb, only in-frame clones are kept and a portion is missing. Of approximately 54,000 clones listed, roughly 79% are singletons. The sample was peripheral blood. These receptors all stem from a woman aged 55 to 70 with acute or convalescent COVID-19. The CDR3 runs from the conserved cysteine through the conserved F or W.

v_call cdr3_aa
TRBV6-5 CASSLKLGGTGELFF
TRBV6-5 CASNQPPDSGYTF
TRBV7-8 CASSLPGSQSYEQYF
TRBV27 CASSLLSGETQYF
TRBV9 CASSVAPAGGPYEQYF
TRBV5-1 CASSPAGRGQPQHF
TRBV5-4 CASSLGTRGLDEQFF
TRBV6-5 CASREGTTYYNEQFF
TRBV6-2/TRBV6-3 CASTPDGGVAFF
TRBV6-5 CASSPIAGLNYEQYF
TRBV14 CASSQDFRGASYTF
TRBV5-1 CASSLASQRNYNEQFF
TRBV5-1 CASSLLTSGRNEQFF
TRBV15 CATSPGGGGEKLFF
TRBV6-2/TRBV6-3 CASSYDQDREKEGYEQYF
TRBV7-2 CASSLGQGYNEKLFF
TRBV7-2 CASSLTTGSYNEQFF
TRBV28 CASSSIGQSSNQPQHF
TRBV6-1 CASSEADTYNSPLHF
TRBV15 CATSRDRAAGGYNEQFF
TRBV7-3 CASSLNQLSYTGELFF
TRBV7-6 CASSLAPLAGGRDTQYF
TRBV11-1 CASSPRSYEQYF
TRBV5-6 CASSLGGTDTQYF
TRBV6-2/TRBV6-3 CASSRGVRSTDTQYF
TRBV9 CASSVSSPRWSSGRQETQYF
TRBV19 CAREIDREVANSPLHF
TRBV5-5 CASSSWSSGANVLTF
TRBV9 CASSTGTTGANVLTF
TRBV7-6 CASSNMGAITYEQYF
TRBV19 CASSIREREAFF
TRBV11-2 CASSLADSRSSYEQYF
TRBV27 CASSAGLAVGYTF
TRBV7-3 CASSLDGNQPQHF
TRBV6-5 CASKVDEVSNQPQHF
TRBV18 CASSSETGTEAFF
TRBV9 CASSVTQRGGNEQFF
TRBV6-2/TRBV6-3 CASSMGGYGYTF
TRBV15 CATSRDQLGLGTGSGNEQYF
TRBV18 CASSTDRDSEAFF
TRBV5-1 CASSLLLAEDEQFF
TRBV5-1 CASSLRTGTGNTIYF